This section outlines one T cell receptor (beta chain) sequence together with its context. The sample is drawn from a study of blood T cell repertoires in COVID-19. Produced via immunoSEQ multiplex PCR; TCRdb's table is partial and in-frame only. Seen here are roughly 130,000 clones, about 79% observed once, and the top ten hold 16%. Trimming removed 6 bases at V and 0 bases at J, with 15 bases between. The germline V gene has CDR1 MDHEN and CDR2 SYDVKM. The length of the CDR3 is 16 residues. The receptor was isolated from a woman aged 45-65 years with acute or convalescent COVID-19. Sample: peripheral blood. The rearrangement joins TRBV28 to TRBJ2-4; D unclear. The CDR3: CASSGRYSIAKNIQYF. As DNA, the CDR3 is TGTGCCAGCAGCGGTCGATACAGTATAGCCAAAAACATTCAGTACTTC.